A selection of T cell receptor beta chains follows, all from one sample in a study of early T cells in non-severe SARS-CoV-2 infection. TCRdb reanalysed the 5' RACE reads using MiXCR and keeps one entry per CDR3 protein. The repertoire includes about 63,000 distinct CDR3 sequences, under 15% of them detected once, and approximately 4.7% sits in the top ten. Source material: whole blood. The receptors were sampled from an adult who was a healthcare worker with PCR-confirmed SARS-CoV-2 infection or an uninfected control (not recorded which). Both conserved end residues are part of each CDR3. A D gene is named only where the DNA matches it firmly. Not all rows give a size; the values are once, few, many and, for expanded clones, a class.

d_gene,j_gene,v_gene,abundance,CDR3aa,CDR3nt
TRBD2,TRBJ2-4,TRBV5-4,many,CASGLAGGVKNIQYF,TGTGCCAGCGGACTAGCGGGGGGGGTCAAAAACATTCAGTACTTC
.,TRBJ2-7,TRBV29-1,many,CSVVTGSHEQYF,TGCAGCGTTGTGACTGGGTCCCACGAGCAGTACTTC
.,TRBJ1-4,TRBV20-1,many,CSAEGGGNEKLFF,TGCAGTGCTGAGGGCGGGGGGAATGAAAAACTGTTTTTT
.,TRBJ2-3,TRBV12-3/TRBV12-4,.,CASSFSDVGTDTQYF,TGTGCCAGCAGTTTTTCGGACGTCGGCACAGATACGCAGTATTTT
TRBD1,TRBJ2-7,TRBV20-1,many,CSAYAGGWYEQYF,TGCAGTGCGTACGCAGGGGGCTGGTACGAGCAGTACTTC
.,TRBJ2-7,TRBV18,many,CASSPPGDEQYF,TGTGCCAGCTCACCACCGGGGGACGAGCAGTACTTC
.,TRBJ1-1,TRBV7-9,many,CASSFALDLGTEAFF,TGTGCCAGCAGCTTCGCGCTGGACTTGGGGACTGAAGCTTTCTTT
.,TRBJ1-2,TRBV29-1,.,CSARGGMGYGYTF,TGCAGCGCCCGAGGGGGTATGGGATATGGCTACACCTTC
TRBD1,TRBJ1-6,TRBV10-3,.,CAISNPGQGGSPLHF,TGTGCCATCAGTAACCCGGGACAGGGCGGCTCACCCCTCCACTTT
TRBD1,TRBJ2-7,TRBV10-2,many,CASSRTGGTYEQYF,TGCGCCAGCAGTAGGACAGGGGGAACCTACGAGCAGTACTTC
.,TRBJ1-5,TRBV29-1,many,CSAGLRGQPQHF,TGCAGCGCTGGACTACGGGGTCAGCCCCAGCATTTT
.,TRBJ1-1,TRBV28,.,CASSSGKNTEAFF,TGTGCCAGCAGCTCCGGGAAAAACACTGAAGCTTTCTTT
.,TRBJ2-2,TRBV19,many,CASSMSGRRTGELFF,TGTGCCAGTAGTATGAGCGGGCGGCGGACCGGGGAGCTGTTTTTT
TRBD1,TRBJ1-4,TRBV11-2,many,CASSPGTGGASNEKLFF,TGTGCCAGCAGCCCGGGGACAGGGGGCGCGTCTAATGAAAAACTGTTTTTT
TRBD1,TRBJ2-7,TRBV6-6,many,CASSYSGQGNYEQYF,TGTGCCAGCAGTTACTCGGGACAGGGGAACTACGAGCAGTACTTC
.,TRBJ2-5,TRBV2,.,CASSLISQETQYF,TGTGCCAGCAGCCTGATAAGCCAAGAGACCCAGTACTTC
TRBD1,TRBJ2-2,TRBV2,many,CASSERGHGGELFF,TGTGCCAGCAGTGAAAGGGGGCATGGCGGGGAGCTGTTTTTT
.,TRBJ2-3,TRBV6-6,many,CASSQALDDTQYF,TGTGCCAGCAGCCAGGCGCTGGACGATACGCAGTATTTT
.,TRBJ2-2,TRBV12-3/TRBV12-4,many,CASVGGASNTGELFF,TGTGCCAGCGTTGGCGGGGCTTCGAACACCGGGGAGCTGTTTTTT
.,TRBJ1-3,TRBV5-4,few,CASSSPTMAGNTIYF,TGTGCCAGCAGCTCACCGACAATGGCTGGAAACACCATATATTTT
.,TRBJ1-1,TRBV29-1,many,CSVVRDTEAFF,TGCAGCGTTGTGAGGGATACTGAAGCTTTCTTT
.,TRBJ1-3,TRBV20-1,.,CSATDGSGNTIYF,TGCAGTGCTACCGACGGCTCTGGAAACACCATATATTTT
TRBD2,TRBJ2-1,TRBV7-2,many,CASRSGLALGEQFF,TGTGCCAGCAGATCGGGACTAGCATTAGGTGAGCAGTTCTTC
.,TRBJ2-7,TRBV11-2,many,CASSLEDTSYEQYF,TGTGCCAGCAGCTTAGAGGACACGTCCTACGAGCAGTACTTC
TRBD1,TRBJ1-5,TRBV2,many,CASRPQQGQPQHF,TGTGCCAGCAGGCCCCAACAGGGGCAGCCCCAGCATTTT
.,TRBJ1-3,TRBV3-1,many,CASSQDEGSGNTIYF,TGTGCCAGCAGCCAAGATGAGGGTTCTGGAAACACCATATATTTT
TRBD2,TRBJ2-1,TRBV19,many,CASSIAIAGIQFF,TGTGCCAGTAGTATCGCCATAGCGGGGATACAGTTCTTC
TRBD1,TRBJ1-5,TRBV27,.,CASSLSWDSAVQHF,TGTGCCAGCAGTTTATCCTGGGACAGCGCTGTTCAGCATTTT
.,TRBJ2-3,TRBV7-8,many,CASSLATGTGSTDTQYF,TGTGCCAGCAGCTTAGCCACCGGGACTGGAAGCACAGATACGCAGTATTTT
TRBD2,TRBJ2-7,TRBV29-1,many,CSVGGAFLHEQYF,TGCAGCGTCGGGGGGGCATTTCTTCACGAGCAGTACTTC
TRBD2,TRBJ2-7,TRBV7-6,many,CASSLSRLAGASYDEQYF,TGTGCCAGCAGCCTATCCAGACTAGCGGGGGCATCCTACGACGAGCAGTACTTC
.,TRBJ2-5,TRBV5-1,.,CASSLLGQGQETQYF,TGCGCCAGCAGCTTGCTGGGTCAGGGCCAAGAGACCCAGTACTTC
.,TRBJ2-3,TRBV6-2/TRBV6-3,many,CASSPGRLRGTDTQYF,TGTGCCAGCAGCCCCGGGCGGCTGCGGGGCACAGATACGCAGTATTTT
TRBD1,TRBJ1-4,TRBV7-2,.,CASSPDRGTNEKLFF,TGTGCCAGCAGCCCTGACAGGGGGACTAATGAAAAACTGTTTTTT
.,TRBJ1-3,TRBV6-1,many,CASSEATSSGNTIYF,TGTGCCAGCAGTGAAGCGACTAGTTCTGGAAACACCATATATTTT
TRBD1,TRBJ1-1,TRBV29-1,many,CSVEVTGGTEAFF,TGCAGCGTAGAGGTAACAGGGGGCACTGAAGCTTTCTTT
.,TRBJ1-4,TRBV21-1,many,CASSKAIDRTTNEKLFF,TGTGCCAGCAGCAAAGCCATCGACAGAACAACTAATGAAAAACTGTTTTTT
TRBD2,TRBJ2-5,TRBV3-1,many,CASSQETSGGETQYF,TGTGCCAGCAGCCAAGAAACTAGCGGGGGCGAGACCCAGTACTTC
.,TRBJ2-7,TRBV7-2,many,CASSFGTATYEQYF,TGTGCCAGCAGCTTCGGGACGGCGACCTACGAGCAGTACTTC
TRBD2,TRBJ2-3,TRBV20-1,.,CSARAGGPDTQYF,TGCAGTGCCCGGGCGGGGGGACCAGATACGCAGTATTTT
.,TRBJ1-2,TRBV5-8,many,CASSLLQGSGYTF,TGTGCCAGCAGCTTGTTACAGGGCTCTGGCTACACCTTC
.,TRBJ2-5,TRBV4-1,.,CASSRAGKETQYF,TGCGCCAGCAGCCGGGCAGGGAAGGAGACCCAGTACTTC
.,TRBJ2-4,TRBV5-4,.,CASSTAGSSKNIQYF,TGTGCCAGCAGCACCGCAGGGAGTTCCAAAAACATTCAGTACTTC
.,TRBJ2-1,TRBV12-5,once,CASGLAPGTGGPFNEQFF,TGTGCTAGTGGTTTGGCTCCAGGGACCGGGGGTCCTTTCAATGAGCAGTTCTTC
TRBD1,TRBJ2-7,TRBV7-9,few,CASSRPGGVLFEQYF,TGTGCCAGCAGCCGACCAGGGGGCGTTTTGTTCGAGCAGTACTTC
TRBD1,TRBJ2-7,TRBV12-3/TRBV12-4,many,CASNRDSSYEQYF,TGTGCCAGCAACCGGGACAGCTCCTACGAGCAGTACTTC
TRBD1,TRBJ2-2,TRBV27,few,CASSLRQGLAGELFF,TGTGCCAGCAGTCTAAGACAGGGTTTGGCCGGGGAGCTGTTTTTT
.,TRBJ2-5,TRBV20-1,many,CSAHPGGAETQYF,TGCAGTGCCCACCCTGGGGGGGCAGAGACCCAGTACTTC
.,TRBJ2-5,TRBV6-6,few,CASSLGEPETQYF,TGTGCCAGCAGTTTGGGAGAACCAGAGACCCAGTACTTC